A single sample gave rise to the 13 T cell receptor beta chains below, sequenced in a study of response to subunit inactivated influenza vaccine. MiXCR, applied by TCRdb to the RT-PCR reads, yields one record per CDR3 protein. Here the sample spans hundreds of thousands of distinct CDR3 sequences, approximately 14% being singletons. The source was PBMCs from blood, collected 14 days before vaccination. The source of these receptors is a man aged 50 to 59 who received an inactivated influenza vaccine.

CDR3 nucleotide sequence: TGTGCCAGCAGCCAAGAATCTAGACTAGTCCTTTACAATGAGCAGTTCTTC. Translated, it gives CASSQESRLVLYNEQFF. The genes are TRBV14 and TRBJ2-1; weak D call: TRBD2 (6 bases). The CDR3 is 17 residues long. CDR1 and CDR2 from the germline V gene are SGHDN and FVKESK. Trimming removed 0 bases at V and 4 bases at J, with 16 bases between.

This clonotype was seen more than once but under ten times. V gene TRBV4-1 combines with J gene TRBJ1-3; D is unresolved. V lost 4 bases and J 0 bases, leaving 7 bases between the germline ends. CDR1 is MGHRA, CDR2 YSYEKL, per germline. This CDR3 spans 14 amino acids. DNA for the CDR3: TGCGCCAGCAGCCCCCTACACTCTGGAAACACCATATATTTT. This gives the protein CASSPLHSGNTIYF.

The chain's CDR3 is CASSQDLGSPGGELFF. CDR3 bases: TGCGCCAGCAGCCAAGATCTAGGGTCCCCGGGGGGGGAGCTGTTTTTT. This chain uses TRBV4-3 with TRBJ2-2, with D possibly matching TRBD2 (5 bases). This CDR3 contains 16 residues. The germline gives CDR1 LGHNA, CDR2 YSLEER. With 0 bases removed from V and 8 bases from J, the gap between germline ends came to 16 bases.

This clonotype was seen many times. The chain carries TRBV6-2 or TRBV6-3 and TRBJ1-2; 7 bases fit TRBD1. Trimming at V came to 6 bases and at J to 6 bases, leaving 13 bases not matched to a gene. The CDR3 covers 15 residues. CDR1 is MNHEY and CDR2 is SVGEGT in the germline V gene. The CDR3 here is CASRSTGNINNGYTF. In nucleotides, the CDR3 is TGTGCCAGCAGATCGACAGGGAATATTAATAATGGCTACACCTTC.

V is TRBV28 and J is TRBJ2-1, with 10 bases fitting TRBD2. The CDR3 runs 20 residues. V trimming: 0 bases; J trimming: 0 bases; junction bases outside the gene matches: 11. Germline CDR1 is MDHEN and CDR2 is SYDVKM. DNA for the CDR3: TGTGCCAGCAGTTTATGGAACTTGACGGCTAGCGGGAGCTCCTACAATGAGCAGTTCTTC. Translation: CASSLWNLTASGSSYNEQFF. The full variable domain, with the rest looked up from reference TRBV28 and TRBJ2-1, is DVKVTQSSRYLVKRTGEKVFLECVQDMDHENMFWYRQDPGLGLRLIYFSYDVKMKEKGDIPEGYSVSREKKERFSLILESASTNQTSMYLCASSLWNLTASGSSYNEQFFGPGTRLTVL.

This clonotype was counted many times. The chain carries TRBV5-1 and TRBJ1-1, with D maybe TRBD1 (6 bases). The V gene's germline CDR1 is SGHRS and CDR2 YFSETQ. The CDR3 has 17 residues. Trimming removed 1 base from V and 0 bases from J, with 16 bases in between. The CDR3 DNA sequence: TGCGCCAGCAGCTTGAATTGGGGGCGCCGGGTGAACACTGAAGCTTTCTTT. This sequence encodes CASSLNWGRRVNTEAFF. The full variable domain, rest sourced from reference TRBV5-1 and TRBJ1-1, is KAGVTQTPRYLIKTRGQQVTLSCSPISGHRSVSWYQQTPGQGLQFLFEYFSETQRNKGNFPGRFSGRQFSNSRSEMNVSTLELGDSALYLCASSLNWGRRVNTEAFFGQGTRLTVV.

The table lists this clonotype with a few counts. The chain is built from TRBV2 and TRBJ1-6; 7 bases are shared with TRBD1. The CDR3 contains 15 residues. Looked up from germline, CDR1 is SNHLY and CDR2 is FYNNEI. After removal of 3 bases from V and 9 bases from J, the junction contained 8 bases not matched to a gene. This chain's CDR3 is CASSDVHRGSSPLHF. For the CDR3, the DNA is TGTGCCAGCAGTGATGTTCACAGGGGAAGTTCACCCCTCCACTTT. Combining the CDR3 with reference TRBV2 and TRBJ1-6 gives the whole variable domain EPEVTQTPSHQVTQMGQEVILRCVPISNHLYFYWYRQILGQKVEFLVSFYNNEISEKSEIFDDQFSVERPDGSNFTLKIRSTKLEDSAMYFCASSDVHRGSSPLHFGNGTRLTVT.

The V gene is TRBV9, the J gene TRBJ2-3, with D possibly TRBD1 on 5 matching bases. The V gene's germline CDR1 is SGDLS and CDR2 YYNGEE. This CDR3 region has 13 residues. Trimming took off 0 bases at V and 6 bases at J, with 8 bases between the two ends. CDR3 DNA: TGTGCCAGCAGCGTAGGACAGAAGGATACGCAGTATTTT. Its translation: CASSVGQKDTQYF.

The chain combines TRBV29-1 with TRBJ1-1; D gene uncertain. V lost 4 bases and J lost 5, with 8 bases in between. CDR1 and CDR2 from the germline V gene are SQVTM and ANQGSEA. CDR3 length: 11 amino acids. The CDR3 protein is CSVAERTEAFF. In DNA form, the CDR3 reads TGCAGCGTTGCTGAGCGAACTGAAGCTTTCTTT.

The CDR3 loop is CASSLGLAGVPETQYF. CDR3 nucleotides: TGCGCCAGCAGCTTGGGACTAGCGGGAGTTCCAGAGACCCAGTACTTC. The genes are TRBV5-1 and TRBJ2-5, with 12 bases aligning to TRBD2. CDR3 size: 16 residues. CDR1 SGHRS and CDR2 YFSETQ come from the germline V gene. Trimming cost V 0 bases and J 4 bases; bases outside gene matches: 4.

The chain employs TRBV11-2 and TRBJ2-3, with D tentatively TRBD1 (6 bases). This CDR3 contains 19 residues. CDR1 and CDR2 (germline): SGHAT, FQNNGV. Trimming took 4 bases from V and 3 from J, leaving 26 bases between them. The CDR3 DNA sequence: TGTGCCAGCAGCTCGAACATAGGCCTCCGGGACACTTCAACAGATACGCAGTATTTT. Translated, it gives CASSSNIGLRDTSTDTQYF.

This clonotype has a count of ten or more. The J gene is TRBJ1-1, the V gene TRBV4-1, with D uncertain. Germline lookup yields CDR1 MGHRA and CDR2 YSYEKL. CDR3 size: 14 residues. Trimming shortened V by 0 bases and J by 7 bases, and 12 bases separated the two germline ends. CDR3 region: CASSQEPLTREAFF. CDR3 nucleotides: TGCGCCAGCAGCCAAGAACCCTTGACCCGTGAAGCTTTCTTT.

CDR3 loop: CASSPGLAGEGGEQYF. DNA of the CDR3: TGTGCCAGCAGCCCGGGACTAGCGGGAGAGGGTGGCGAGCAGTACTTC. The rearrangement uses TRBV9 and TRBJ2-7; TRBD2 agrees at 14 bases. Unmatched junction bases numbered 9, after V lost 4 bases and J lost 6 bases. Germline loops: CDR1 SGDLS, CDR2 YYNGEE. This CDR3 spans 16 amino acids. The full variable domain, with the rest looked up from reference TRBV9 and TRBJ2-7, is DSGVTQTPKHLITATGQRVTLRCSPRSGDLSVYWYQQSLDQGLQFLIQYYNGEERAKGNILERFSAQQFPDLHSELNLSSLELGDSALYFCASSPGLAGEGGEQYFGPGTRLTVT.